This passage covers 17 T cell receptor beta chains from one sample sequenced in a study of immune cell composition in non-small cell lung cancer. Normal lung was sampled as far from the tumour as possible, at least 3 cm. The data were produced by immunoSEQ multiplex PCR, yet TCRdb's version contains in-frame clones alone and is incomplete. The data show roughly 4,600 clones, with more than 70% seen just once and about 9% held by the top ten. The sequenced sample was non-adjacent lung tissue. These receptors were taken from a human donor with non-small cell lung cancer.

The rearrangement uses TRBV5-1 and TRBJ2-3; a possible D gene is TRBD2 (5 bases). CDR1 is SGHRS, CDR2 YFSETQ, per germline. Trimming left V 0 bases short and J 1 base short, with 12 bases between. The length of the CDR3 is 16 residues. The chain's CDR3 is CASSLALAEGTDTQYF. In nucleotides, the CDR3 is TGCGCCAGCAGCTTGGCCTTGGCGGAGGGCACAGATACGCAGTATTTT.

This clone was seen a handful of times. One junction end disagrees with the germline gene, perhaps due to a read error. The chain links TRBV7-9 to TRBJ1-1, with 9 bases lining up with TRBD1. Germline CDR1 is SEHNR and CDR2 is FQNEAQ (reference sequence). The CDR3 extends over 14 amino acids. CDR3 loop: CASTLQGAETEAFF. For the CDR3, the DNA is TGTGCCAGCACCTTACAGGGGGCGGAAACTGAAGCTTTCTTT. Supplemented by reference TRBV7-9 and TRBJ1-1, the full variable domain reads DTGVSQNPRHKITKRGQNVTFRCDPISEHNRLYWYRQTLGQGPEFLTYFQNEAQLEKSRLLSDRFSAERPKGSFSTLEIQRTEQGDSAMYLCASTLQGAETEAFFGQGTRLTVV.

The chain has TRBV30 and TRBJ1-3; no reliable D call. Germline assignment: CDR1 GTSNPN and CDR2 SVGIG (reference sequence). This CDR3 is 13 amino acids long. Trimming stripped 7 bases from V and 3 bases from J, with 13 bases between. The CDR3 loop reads CAYTLGRGNTIYF. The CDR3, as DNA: TGTGCCTACACCCTCGGGCGTGGAAACACCATATATTTT. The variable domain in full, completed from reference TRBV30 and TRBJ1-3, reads SQTIHQWPATLVQPVGSPLSLECTVEGTSNPNLYWYRQAAGRGLQLLFYSVGIGQISSEVPQNLSASRPQDRQFILSSKKLLLSDSGFYLCAYTLGRGNTIYFGEGSWLTVV.

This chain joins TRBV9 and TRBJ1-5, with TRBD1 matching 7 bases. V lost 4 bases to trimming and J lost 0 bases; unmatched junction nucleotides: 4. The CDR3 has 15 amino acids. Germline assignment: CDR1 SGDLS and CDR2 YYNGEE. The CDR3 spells CASSRTGYSNQPQHF. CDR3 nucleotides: TGTGCCAGCAGCCGGACAGGTTATAGCAATCAGCCCCAGCATTTT.

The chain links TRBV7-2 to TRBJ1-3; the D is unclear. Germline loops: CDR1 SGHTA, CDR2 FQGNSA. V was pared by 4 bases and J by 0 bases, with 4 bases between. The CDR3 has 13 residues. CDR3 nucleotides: TGTGCCAGCAGCTCCTTCTCTGGAAACACCATATATTTT. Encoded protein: CASSSFSGNTIYF.

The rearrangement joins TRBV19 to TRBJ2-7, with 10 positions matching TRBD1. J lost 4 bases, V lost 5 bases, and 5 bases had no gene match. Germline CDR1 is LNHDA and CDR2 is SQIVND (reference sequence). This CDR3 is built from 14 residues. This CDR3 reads CASSPTGGEYEQYF. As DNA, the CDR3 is TGTGCCAGTAGTCCGACAGGGGGCGAGTACGAGCAGTACTTC.

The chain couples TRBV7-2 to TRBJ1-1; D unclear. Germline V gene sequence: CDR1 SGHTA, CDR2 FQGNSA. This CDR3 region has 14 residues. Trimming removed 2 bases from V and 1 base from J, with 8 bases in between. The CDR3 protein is CASSLRLGNTEAFF. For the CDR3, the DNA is TGTGCCAGCAGCTTAAGACTTGGGAACACTGAAGCTTTCTTT.

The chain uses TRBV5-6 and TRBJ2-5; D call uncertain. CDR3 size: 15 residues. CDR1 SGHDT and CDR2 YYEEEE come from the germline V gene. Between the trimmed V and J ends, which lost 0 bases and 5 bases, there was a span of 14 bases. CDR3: CASSLDVSPQETQYF. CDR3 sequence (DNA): TGTGCCAGCAGCTTGGATGTCAGCCCCCAGGAGACCCAGTACTTC.

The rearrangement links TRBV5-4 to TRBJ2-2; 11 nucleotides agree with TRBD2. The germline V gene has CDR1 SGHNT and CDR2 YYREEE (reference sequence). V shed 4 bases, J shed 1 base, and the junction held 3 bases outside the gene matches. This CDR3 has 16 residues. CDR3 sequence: CASSTLAGGNTGELFF. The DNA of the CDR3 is TGTGCCAGCAGCACCCTAGCGGGGGGGAACACCGGGGAGCTGTTTTTT.

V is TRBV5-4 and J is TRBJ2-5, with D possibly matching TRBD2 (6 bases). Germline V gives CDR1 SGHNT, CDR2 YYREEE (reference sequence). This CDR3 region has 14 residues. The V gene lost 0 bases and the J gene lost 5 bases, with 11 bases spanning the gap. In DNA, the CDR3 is TGTGCCAGCAGCTTGGGTCTAGCGAGGGAGACCCAGTACTTC. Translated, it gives CASSLGLARETQYF.

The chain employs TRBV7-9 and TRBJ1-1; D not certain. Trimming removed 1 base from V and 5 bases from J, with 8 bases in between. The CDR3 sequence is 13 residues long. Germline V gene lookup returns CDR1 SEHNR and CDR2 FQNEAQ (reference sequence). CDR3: CASSLDGGTEAFF. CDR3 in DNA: TGTGCCAGCAGCTTAGACGGAGGTACTGAAGCTTTCTTT.

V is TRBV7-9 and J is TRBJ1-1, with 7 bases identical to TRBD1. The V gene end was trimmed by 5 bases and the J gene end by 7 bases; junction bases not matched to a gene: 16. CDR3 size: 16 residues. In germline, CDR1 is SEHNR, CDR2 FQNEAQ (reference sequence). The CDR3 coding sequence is TGTGCCAGCAGCCCTCCCGCCTATGACAGGGTCGGTGAAGCTTTCTTT. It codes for CASSPPAYDRVGEAFF.

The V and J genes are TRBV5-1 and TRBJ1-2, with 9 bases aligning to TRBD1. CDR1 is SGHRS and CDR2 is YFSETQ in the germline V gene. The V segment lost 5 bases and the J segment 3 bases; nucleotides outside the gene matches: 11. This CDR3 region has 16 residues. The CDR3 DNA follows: TGCGCCAGCAGGGGACAAACACAGGGGGCAGACTATGGCTACACCTTC. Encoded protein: CASRGQTQGADYGYTF.

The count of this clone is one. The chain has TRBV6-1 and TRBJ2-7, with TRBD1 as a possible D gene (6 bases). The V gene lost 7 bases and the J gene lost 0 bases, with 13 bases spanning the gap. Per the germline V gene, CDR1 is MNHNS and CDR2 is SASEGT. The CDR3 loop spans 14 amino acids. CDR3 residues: CASTGTRTSYEQYF. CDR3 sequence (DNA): TGTGCCAGCACCGGGACACGGACCTCCTACGAGCAGTACTTC.

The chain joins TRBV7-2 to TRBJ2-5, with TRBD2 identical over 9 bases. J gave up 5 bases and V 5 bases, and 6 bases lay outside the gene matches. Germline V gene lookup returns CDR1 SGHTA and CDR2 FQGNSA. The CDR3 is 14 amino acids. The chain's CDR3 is CASSPIAGVETQYF. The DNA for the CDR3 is TGTGCCAGCAGCCCAATAGCGGGGGTGGAGACCCAGTACTTC. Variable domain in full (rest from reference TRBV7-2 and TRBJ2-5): GAGVSQSPSNKVTEKGKDVELRCDPISGHTALYWYRQSLGQGLEFLIYFQGNSAPDKSGLPSDRFSAERTGGSVSTLTIQRTQQEDSAVYLCASSPIAGVETQYFGPGTRLLVL.

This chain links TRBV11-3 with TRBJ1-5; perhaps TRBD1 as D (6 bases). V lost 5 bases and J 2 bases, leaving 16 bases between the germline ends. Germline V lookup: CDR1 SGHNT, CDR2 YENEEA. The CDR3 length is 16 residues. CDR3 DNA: TGTGCCAGCAGCAGACAGAACAGGGATGGCAATCAGCCCCAGCATTTT. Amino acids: CASSRQNRDGNQPQHF.

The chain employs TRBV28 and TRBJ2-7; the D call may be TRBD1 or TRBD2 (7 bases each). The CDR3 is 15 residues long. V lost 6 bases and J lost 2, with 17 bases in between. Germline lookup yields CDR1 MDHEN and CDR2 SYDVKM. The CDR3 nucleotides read TGTGCCAGCAGCTCAGGGGGGGGCCCCCCCTACGAGCAGTACTTC. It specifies CASSSGGGPPYEQYF.